The clone carrying this TCR beta chain was seen more than once but under ten times. Its target is not known. The data stem from a study of molecular identifiers for immune sequencing clone quantification. About the study: The replicate experiment used RNA from approximately 20,000 or 100,000 naive CD8 cells. This RNA was split into five aliquots, and four of them were sequenced.

Methods described previously were used for bulk TCR libraries, and listed TCR primers were applied. TCRdb redid the calling of the PCR reads with MiXCR, one entry per CDR3 protein. This sample has hundreds of thousands of distinct CDR3 sequences, with roughly 27% found just once. V was pared by 2 bases and J by 0 bases, with 9 bases of the junction left unmatched. The CDR3 is made up of 19 amino acids. Study-wide findings and caveats: Identical TCR molecules sharing a barcode could underestimate highly expanded clone sizes. Clones exceeding 20 RNA copies carried over 99% of effector molecules but under 1% of naive-cell molecules.

This chain joins TRBV23-1 and TRBJ1-6; 8 bases line up with TRBD1. TRBV23-1 is sorted into the ORF group, with uncertain function. The specimen sequenced was naive CD8+ T cells from blood, with Jurkat cell RNA spiked in. Subset: FACS-sorted CD8+CD4-CCR7+CD45RA+ naive T cells. This clonotype was obtained from a human donor in good health. Some libraries in this study had Jurkat cell RNA spiked in. CDR3 protein: CASSQPDRGRDSYNSPLHF. The DNA for the CDR3 is TGCGCCAGCAGTCAACCCGACAGGGGTAGGGACTCCTATAATTCACCCCTCCACTTT.